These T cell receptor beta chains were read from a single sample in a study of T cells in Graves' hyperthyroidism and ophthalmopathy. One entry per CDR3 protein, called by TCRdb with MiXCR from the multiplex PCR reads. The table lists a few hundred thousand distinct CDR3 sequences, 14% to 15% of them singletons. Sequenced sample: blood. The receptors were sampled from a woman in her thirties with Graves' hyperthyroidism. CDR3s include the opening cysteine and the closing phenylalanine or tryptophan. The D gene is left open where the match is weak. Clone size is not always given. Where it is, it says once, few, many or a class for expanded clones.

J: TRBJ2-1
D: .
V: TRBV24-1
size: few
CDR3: CATSDSTGGPLSEQFF
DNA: TGTGCCACCAGTGATTCGACCGGAGGGCCCCTCTCTGAGCAGTTCTTC

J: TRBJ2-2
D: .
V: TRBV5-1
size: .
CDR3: CACSLVTGGVGELFF
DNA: TGCGCCTGCAGCTTGGTTACCGGTGGTGTCGGGGAGCTGTTTTTT

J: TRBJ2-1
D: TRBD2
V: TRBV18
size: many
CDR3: CASSWTSPTGNEQFF
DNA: TGTGCCAGCTCGTGGACTAGCCCAACGGGCAATGAGCAGTTCTTC

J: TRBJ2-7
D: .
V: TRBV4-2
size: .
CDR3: CASSQAGSTSYEQYF
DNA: TGTGCCAGCAGCCAAGCCGGGTCTACCTCCTACGAGCAGTACTTC

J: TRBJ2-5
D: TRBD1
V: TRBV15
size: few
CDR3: CATSRHRDRGLDQETQYF
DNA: TGTGCCACCAGCAGACACCGGGACAGGGGGCTTGACCAAGAGACCCAGTACTTC

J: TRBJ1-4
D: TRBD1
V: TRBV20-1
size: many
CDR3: CSASYRGSNEKLFF
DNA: TGCAGTGCTAGCTACAGGGGGTCTAATGAAAAACTGTTTTTT

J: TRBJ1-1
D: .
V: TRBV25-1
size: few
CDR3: CASSELGQKNTEAFF
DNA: TGTGCCAGCAGTGAATTAGGGCAGAAGAACACTGAAGCTTTCTTT

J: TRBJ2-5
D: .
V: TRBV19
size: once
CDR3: CASSFISTPTRQETQYF
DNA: TGTGCCAGTAGCTTCATATCGACACCTACCCGCCAAGAGACCCAGTACTTC

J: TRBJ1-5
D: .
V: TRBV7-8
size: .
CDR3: CASSLERGTVQPQHF
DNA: TGTGCCAGCAGCTTAGAGCGGGGGACTGTTCAGCCCCAGCATTTT

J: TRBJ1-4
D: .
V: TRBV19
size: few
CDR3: CASSTLHATNEKLFF
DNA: TGTGCCAGTAGTACACTACATGCAACTAATGAAAAACTGTTTTTT